Listed below are T cell receptor beta chains from one sample, sequenced in a study of blood T cell repertoires in COVID-19. Profiled with immunoSEQ multiplex PCR; TCRdb holds only in-frame clones, not every one. Altogether about 280,000 clones are present, roughly 80% being singletons, with the ten largest covering roughly 4.7%. The specimen was PBMCs or T cells enriched from blood (not recorded which). The receptors here all came from a middle-aged man who had been exposed to COVID-19. CDR3s include the opening cysteine and the closing phenylalanine or tryptophan. The order of the fields is clone size, V gene, CDR3 protein. Only some rows state a clone size, as once, few, many or a class for expanded clones.

>.|TRBV24-1
CATSDPGTGPSGETQYF
>.|TRBV29-1
CSVDRGANEQFF
>many|TRBV7-9
CASSSRGSAGHQETQYF
>.|TRBV5-4
CASSRTGTRGLNEQFF
>.|TRBV7-2
CASSSPGQGAGNQHF
>.|TRBV30
CAWSSLPGDLLYEQYF
>.|TRBV18
CASSQPGTGLSRTEAFF
>.|TRBV7-9
CASSSSPTFEQYF
>.|TRBV6-4
CASSEHEGNQPQHF
>once|TRBV7-3
CASSLSGSYNEQFF
>.|TRBV2
CASSFDREEQFF